Given below is one T cell receptor (beta chain) in context. Its antigen is not known. Sequence at one end of the junction differs from germline and may be a read error. This entry is derived from a study of human T cells and chemical hapten exposure. For the study at large: Sensitizing treatment utilized 2% DPC over a roughly 2 cm by roughly 2 cm portion of upper inner arm skin. Enrolled patients were predominantly female and had alopecia areata, totalis or universalis. Study-wide findings and caveats: Controls formed significantly fewer large CDR3 similarity clusters than expanded TCRs did. TCRs above 1 in 1000 frequency stayed constant with DPC sensitization.

This CDR3 is built from 13 residues. Germline values: CDR1 SSHAT, CDR2 FNYEAQ (reference sequence). The time point denotes: pre-sensitization, week 0. The treatment was: therapeutic diphenylcyclopropenone sensitization with weekly scalp DPC. TCRdb re-called the RACE reads through MiXCR, storing one row per CDR3 protein. The sample lists roughly 40,000 distinct CDR3 sequences, about an eighth occurring once. This clonotype originated in a woman in her twenties or thirties with alopecia areata. Some clones in this sample may be carry-over from other donors' samples. The sample here was whole blood, taken in connection with sensitization to the hapten diphenylcyclopropenone (DPC). The rearrangement joins TRBV7-7 to TRBJ1-6; D is unresolved. The DNA of the CDR3 is TGTGCTAGCAGCTTAGGAATTAATTCACCCCTCCACTTT. Translation: CASSLGINSPLHF.